This TCR beta chain originates from a study of neurological immune-mediated disorders. Ten or more counts support this clonotype. Its antigen is not identified. Looked up from germline, CDR1 is MNHEY and CDR2 is SVGAGI. V lost 6 bases to trimming and J lost 2 bases; unmatched junction nucleotides: 5. CDR3 length: 15 amino acids. By 5'RACE with 10-nucleotide random UMIs, the cDNA was made. Over 180 million TCR-beta sequences (from 15-18 subjects) were yielded by each sequencing run. TCRdb analysed the 5' RACE reads with MiXCR anew, one entry per CDR3 protein. The sample carries about 79,000 distinct CDR3 sequences, 11% to 15% recorded once. Study outcomes and limitations: Subjects shared no identical expanded-clone CDR3 amino acid sequences, suggesting private TCR-beta repertoires in all groups.

The chain recombines TRBV6-5 with TRBJ2-7; 12 nucleotides align to TRBD1. Sequenced material: PBMCs. The TCR originated in a woman aged 45-60 years in good health. CDR3 coding DNA: TGTGCCAGCAGCCGCCGGGACAGGGGGCCCTACGAGCAGTACTTC. It is translated as CASSRRDRGPYEQYF.